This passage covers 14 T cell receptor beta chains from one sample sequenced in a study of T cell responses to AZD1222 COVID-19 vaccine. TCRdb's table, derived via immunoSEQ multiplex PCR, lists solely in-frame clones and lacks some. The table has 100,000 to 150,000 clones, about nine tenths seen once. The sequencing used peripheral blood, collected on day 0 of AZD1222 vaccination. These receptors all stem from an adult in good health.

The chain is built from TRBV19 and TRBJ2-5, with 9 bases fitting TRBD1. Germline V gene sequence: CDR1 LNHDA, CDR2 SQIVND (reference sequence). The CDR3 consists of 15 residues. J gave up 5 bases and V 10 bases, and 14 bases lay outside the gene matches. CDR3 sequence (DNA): TGTGCCACCCAACCTGGGGGGACAGGGTCCGAGACCCAGTACTTC. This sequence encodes CATQPGGTGSETQYF.

CDR3 DNA: TGTGCCAGCAGTTTTTTGAGCGGGGCGAGCTCCTACGAGCAGTACTTC. Amino acids: CASSFLSGASSYEQYF. The chain has TRBV28 and TRBJ2-7, with 7 positions matching TRBD2. The V and J ends lost 3 bases and 0 bases, in that order; junction bases with no gene match: 8. In germline, CDR1 is MDHEN, CDR2 SYDVKM. The CDR3 runs 16 residues.

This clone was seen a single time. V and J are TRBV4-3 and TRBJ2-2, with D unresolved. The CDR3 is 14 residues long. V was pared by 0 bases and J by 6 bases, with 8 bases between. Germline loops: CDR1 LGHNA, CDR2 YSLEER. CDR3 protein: CASSQDMLAGELFF. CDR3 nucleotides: TGCGCCAGCAGCCAAGACATGTTGGCCGGGGAGCTGTTTTTT.

The CDR3 bases are TGTGCCAGCACTCCTTCCACGGGATTACGGGCTTTCTTT. Its protein product is CASTPSTGLRAFF. This chain connects TRBV12-3 or TRBV12-4 to TRBJ1-1; D uncertain. This CDR3 region has 13 residues. V dropped 7 bases and J dropped 11 bases, with 20 bases sitting between them.

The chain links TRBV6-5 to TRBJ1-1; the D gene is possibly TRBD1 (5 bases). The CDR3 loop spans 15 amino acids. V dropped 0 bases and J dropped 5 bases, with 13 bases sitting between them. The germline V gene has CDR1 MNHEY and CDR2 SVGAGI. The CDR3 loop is CASSYSRGPPTEAFF. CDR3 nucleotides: TGTGCCAGCAGTTACTCTAGGGGCCCCCCGACTGAAGCTTTCTTT.

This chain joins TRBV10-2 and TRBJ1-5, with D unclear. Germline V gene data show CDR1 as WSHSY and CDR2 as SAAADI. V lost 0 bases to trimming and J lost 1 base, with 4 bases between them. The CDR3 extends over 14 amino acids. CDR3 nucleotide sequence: TGCGCCAGCAGTGAGTCAAAGAGCAATCAGCCCCAGCATTTT. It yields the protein CASSESKSNQPQHF.

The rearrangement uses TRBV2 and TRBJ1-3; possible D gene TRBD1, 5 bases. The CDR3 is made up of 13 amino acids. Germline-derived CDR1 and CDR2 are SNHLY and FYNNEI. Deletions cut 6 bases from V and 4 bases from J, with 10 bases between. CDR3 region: CASSREAGNTIYF. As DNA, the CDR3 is TGTGCCAGCAGCAGGGAGGCGGGAAACACCATATATTTT.

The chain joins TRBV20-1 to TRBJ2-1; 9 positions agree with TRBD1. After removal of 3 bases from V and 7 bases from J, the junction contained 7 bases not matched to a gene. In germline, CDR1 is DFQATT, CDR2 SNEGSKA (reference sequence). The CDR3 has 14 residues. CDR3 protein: CSASRGQGWNEQFF. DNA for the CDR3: TGCAGTGCTAGTAGGGGACAGGGTTGGAATGAGCAGTTCTTC.

The DNA for the CDR3 is TGTGCCACCAGTGACCGGGGCAATCAGCCCCAGCATTTT. This gives the protein CATSDRGNQPQHF. The rearrangement joins TRBV24-1 to TRBJ1-5, with D unclear. V lost 4 bases to trimming and J lost 2 bases, with 5 bases between them. The CDR3 is 13 amino acids. Germline assignment: CDR1 KGHDR and CDR2 SFDVKD.

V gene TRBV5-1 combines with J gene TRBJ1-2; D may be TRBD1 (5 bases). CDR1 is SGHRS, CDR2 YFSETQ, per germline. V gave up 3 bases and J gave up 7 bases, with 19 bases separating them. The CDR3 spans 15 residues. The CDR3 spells CASSSDTGTESGYTF. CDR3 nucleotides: TGCGCCAGCAGCTCCGATACCGGGACGGAAAGTGGCTACACCTTC.

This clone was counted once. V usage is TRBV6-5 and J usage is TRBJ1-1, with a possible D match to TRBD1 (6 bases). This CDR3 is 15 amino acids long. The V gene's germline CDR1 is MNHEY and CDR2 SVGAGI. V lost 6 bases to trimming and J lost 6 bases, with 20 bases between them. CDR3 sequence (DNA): TGTGCCAGCAGCTTCCGCACAGGGAGAGAGGCTGAAGCTTTCTTT. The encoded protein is CASSFRTGREAEAFF.

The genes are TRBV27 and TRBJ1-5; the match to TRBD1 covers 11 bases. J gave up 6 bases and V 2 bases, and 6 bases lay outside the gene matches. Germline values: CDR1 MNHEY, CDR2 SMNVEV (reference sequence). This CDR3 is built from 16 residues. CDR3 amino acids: CASSLNGQGAFQPQHF. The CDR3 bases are TGTGCCAGCAGTTTAAACGGACAGGGGGCTTTTCAGCCCCAGCATTTT.

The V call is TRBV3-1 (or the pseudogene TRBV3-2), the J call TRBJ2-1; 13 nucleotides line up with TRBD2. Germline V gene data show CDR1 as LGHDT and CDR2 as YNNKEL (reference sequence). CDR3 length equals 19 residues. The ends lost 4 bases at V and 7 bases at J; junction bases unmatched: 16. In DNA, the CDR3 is TGTGCCAGCAGCCCAAATCCAAGGACTAGCGGGAGTCGCGGGAATGAGCAGTTCTTC. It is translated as CASSPNPRTSGSRGNEQFF.

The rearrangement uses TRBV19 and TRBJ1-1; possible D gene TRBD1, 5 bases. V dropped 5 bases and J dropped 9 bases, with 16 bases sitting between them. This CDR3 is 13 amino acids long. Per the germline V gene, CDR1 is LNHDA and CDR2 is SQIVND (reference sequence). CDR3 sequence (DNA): TGTGCCAGTAGTTCCCTGACAGAAGCCAAAGCTTTCTTT. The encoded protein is CASSSLTEAKAFF.